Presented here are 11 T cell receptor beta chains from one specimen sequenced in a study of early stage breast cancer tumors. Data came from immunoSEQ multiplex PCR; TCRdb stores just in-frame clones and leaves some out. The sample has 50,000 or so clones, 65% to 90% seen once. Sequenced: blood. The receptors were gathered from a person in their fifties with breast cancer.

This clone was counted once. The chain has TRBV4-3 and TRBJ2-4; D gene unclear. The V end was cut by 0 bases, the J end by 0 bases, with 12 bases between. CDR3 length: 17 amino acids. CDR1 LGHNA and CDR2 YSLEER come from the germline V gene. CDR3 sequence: CASSQEWGVLAKNIQYF. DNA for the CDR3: TGCGCCAGCAGCCAAGAATGGGGTGTTCTAGCCAAAAACATTCAGTACTTC.

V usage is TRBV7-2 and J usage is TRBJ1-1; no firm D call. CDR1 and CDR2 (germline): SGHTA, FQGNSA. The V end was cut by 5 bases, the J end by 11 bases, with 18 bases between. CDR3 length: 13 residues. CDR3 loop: CASSREAGMVAFF. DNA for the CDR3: TGTGCCAGCAGCCGCGAGGCAGGTATGGTGGCTTTCTTT.

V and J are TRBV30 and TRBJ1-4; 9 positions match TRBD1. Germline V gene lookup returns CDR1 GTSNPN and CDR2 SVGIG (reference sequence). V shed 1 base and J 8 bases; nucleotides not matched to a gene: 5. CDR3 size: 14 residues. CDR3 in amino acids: CAWSAGQGNEKLFF. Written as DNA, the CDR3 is TGTGCCTGGAGTGCGGGACAGGGAAACGAAAAACTGTTTTTT. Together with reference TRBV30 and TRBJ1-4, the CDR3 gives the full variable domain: SQTIHQWPATLVQPVGSPLSLECTVEGTSNPNLYWYRQAAGRGLQLLFYSVGIGQISSEVPQNLSASRPQDRQFILSSKKLLLSDSGFYLCAWSAGQGNEKLFFGSGTQLSVL.

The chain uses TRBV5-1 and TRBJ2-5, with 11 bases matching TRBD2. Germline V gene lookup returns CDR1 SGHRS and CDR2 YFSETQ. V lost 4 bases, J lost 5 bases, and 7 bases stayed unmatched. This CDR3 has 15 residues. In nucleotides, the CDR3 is TGCGCCAGCAGCACCGGGACTAGCGGACGGGAGACCCAGTACTTC. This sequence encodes CASSTGTSGRETQYF. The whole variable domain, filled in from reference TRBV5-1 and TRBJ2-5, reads KAGVTQTPRYLIKTRGQQVTLSCSPISGHRSVSWYQQTPGQGLQFLFEYFSETQRNKGNFPGRFSGRQFSNSRSEMNVSTLELGDSALYLCASSTGTSGRETQYFGPGTRLLVL.

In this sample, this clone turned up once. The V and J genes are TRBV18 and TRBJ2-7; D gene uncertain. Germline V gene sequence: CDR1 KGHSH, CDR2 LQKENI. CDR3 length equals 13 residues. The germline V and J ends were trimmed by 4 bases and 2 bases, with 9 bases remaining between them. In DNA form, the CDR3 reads TGTGCCAGCTCACGGACCCCGACCTACGAGCAGTACTTC. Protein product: CASSRTPTYEQYF.

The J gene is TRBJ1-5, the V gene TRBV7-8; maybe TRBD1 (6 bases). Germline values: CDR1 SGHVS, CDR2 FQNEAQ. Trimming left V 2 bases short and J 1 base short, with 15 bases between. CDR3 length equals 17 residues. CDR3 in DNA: TGTGCCAGCAGCTTAATCCAGGGGCCGATGAGCAATCAGCCCCAGCATTTT. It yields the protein CASSLIQGPMSNQPQHF.

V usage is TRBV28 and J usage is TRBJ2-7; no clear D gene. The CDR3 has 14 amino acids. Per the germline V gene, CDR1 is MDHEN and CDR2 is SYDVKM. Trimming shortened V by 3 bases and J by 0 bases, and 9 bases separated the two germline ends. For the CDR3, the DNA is TGTGCCAGCAGTTTGTCTCGGGTCTCCTACGAGCAGTACTTC. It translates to CASSLSRVSYEQYF.

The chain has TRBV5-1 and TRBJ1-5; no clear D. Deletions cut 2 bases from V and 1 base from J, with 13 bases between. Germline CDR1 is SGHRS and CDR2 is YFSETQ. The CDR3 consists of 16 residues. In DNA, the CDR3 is TGCGCCAGCAGCTTCCATGTTGGTTGGAGCAATCAGCCCCAGCATTTT. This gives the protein CASSFHVGWSNQPQHF.

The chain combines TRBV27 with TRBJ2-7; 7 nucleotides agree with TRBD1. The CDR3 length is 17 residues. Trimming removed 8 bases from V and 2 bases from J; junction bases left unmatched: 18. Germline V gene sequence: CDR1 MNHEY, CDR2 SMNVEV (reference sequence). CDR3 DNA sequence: TGTGCCAGCCGCACTTTATACAGGGGTCGACACCCCTACGAGCAGTACTTC. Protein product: CASRTLYRGRHPYEQYF.

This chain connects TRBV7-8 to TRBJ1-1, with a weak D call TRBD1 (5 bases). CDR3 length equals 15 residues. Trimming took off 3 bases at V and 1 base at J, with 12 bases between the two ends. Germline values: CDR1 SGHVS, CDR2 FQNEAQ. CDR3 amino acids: CASSFSWGENTEAFF. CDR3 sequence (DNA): TGTGCCAGCAGCTTTTCGTGGGGGGAGAACACTGAAGCTTTCTTT.

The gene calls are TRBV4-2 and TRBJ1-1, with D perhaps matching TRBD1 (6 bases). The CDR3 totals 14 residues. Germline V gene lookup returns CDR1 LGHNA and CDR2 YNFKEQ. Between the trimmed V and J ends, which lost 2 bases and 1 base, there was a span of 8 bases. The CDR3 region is CASSQMGQNTEAFF. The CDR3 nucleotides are TGTGCCAGCAGCCAAATGGGACAGAACACTGAAGCTTTCTTT.